This is a list of T cell receptor beta chains from one sample in a study of response to subunit inactivated influenza vaccine. One entry per CDR3 protein results from TCRdb running MiXCR on the RT-PCR reads. Here the sample spans fewer than 650,000 distinct CDR3 sequences, about an eighth being singletons. Sample: PBMCs from blood, taken around seven weeks after vaccination. These receptors were obtained from a man over 45 who received an inactivated influenza vaccine. CDR3s leave out the opening cysteine and the closing phenylalanine or tryptophan.

TRBJ2-7	TRBV2	ASSEGVLGSYEQY
TRBJ1-5	TRBV20-1	SARVYNMSNQPQH
TRBJ1-2	TRBV12-3/TRBV12-4	ASSIAQGYT
TRBJ2-3	TRBV18	ASSPQSRSRTDTQY
TRBJ2-1	TRBV7-7	ASSLGQGAHHEQF
TRBJ2-7	TRBV7-3	ASSLTKKDEQY
TRBJ1-1	TRBV6-1	ASNSNLNTEAF
TRBJ2-1	TRBV20-1	SAREASGGSSYNEQF
TRBJ2-5	TRBV5-1	ASSLISGGEETQY
TRBJ2-1	TRBV7-2	ASSYLADSYNEQF
TRBJ1-6	TRBV3-1	ASSQTPHFRWTNSPLH
TRBJ2-3	TRBV20-1	SARPSGLAGTDTQY
TRBJ2-3	TRBV29-1	SIPVEPDTQY
TRBJ2-1	TRBV7-9	ASIGRLPYNEQF
TRBJ1-2	TRBV4-2	ASSQEGQGSTYGYT
TRBJ2-1	TRBV10-3	AISSGLAGASNEQF
TRBJ2-7	TRBV7-9	AGSSTSSSYEQY
TRBJ2-7	TRBV20-1	SARTPGQSSGEQY
TRBJ1-5	TRBV6-2/TRBV6-3	ASSPQDRGRDQPQH
TRBJ2-2	TRBV9	ASSVSGRASDGELF
TRBJ2-1	TRBV18	ASSPFGSSGRRRGNEQF
TRBJ2-1	TRBV29-1	SVEDGSTLVHNEQF
TRBJ2-3	TRBV20-1	SARAGTSGRIADTQY
TRBJ2-5	TRBV6-5	ASSYLAQETQY
TRBJ1-1	TRBV13	ASSRRTGVVEAF
TRBJ1-2	TRBV20-1	SASRQGTGGYT
TRBJ1-2	TRBV6-5	ASSWDTAGGYT
TRBJ2-5	TRBV12-3/TRBV12-4	ASSSGGHGETQY
TRBJ2-3	TRBV10-3	AIKNGAVSTDTQY
TRBJ2-7	TRBV10-3	AIKTTGSSYEQY
TRBJ2-5	TRBV5-1	ASSFRTVQETQY
TRBJ2-7	TRBV20-1	SLRSFTYEQY
TRBJ2-1	TRBV4-1	ASSQGVMGLAGGPRF
TRBJ2-7	TRBV20-1	SAPRTGTYEQY
TRBJ2-3	TRBV10-3	AIMRGFGSTDTQY
TRBJ2-1	TRBV4-1	ASSPLTRGNTSYNEQF
TRBJ2-5	TRBV7-9	ASSLGNMYQETQY
TRBJ2-5	TRBV7-2	ASSPQTSGGGETQY
TRBJ2-1	TRBV7-9	ASSWGTTNNEQF
TRBJ2-3	TRBV7-9	ASSSTMDTQY
TRBJ1-5	TRBV15	ATSRDRDSVINQPQH
TRBJ1-5	TRBV2	ASMEGLSNQPQH
TRBJ1-5	TRBV7-2	ASSSGQTLSNQPQH
TRBJ2-1	TRBV12-3/TRBV12-4	ASGPGHPSYNEQF
TRBJ1-5	TRBV29-1	SVETGTGNQPQH
TRBJ2-1	TRBV4-1	ASSHGPSGNEQF
TRBJ2-7	TRBV3-1	ASSQGRGVDEQY
TRBJ2-2	TRBV6-5	ASSYHPGAGGELF
TRBJ2-7	TRBV5-6	ASSFGTVGEQY
TRBJ2-3	TRBV12-3/TRBV12-4	ASSPRVLTDTQY
TRBJ2-7	TRBV20-1	SARDIGTGSAYEQY
TRBJ1-6	TRBV5-1	ASSLEVHGHNSPLH
TRBJ2-2	TRBV7-9	ASSYWQGNTGELF
TRBJ1-1	TRBV6-5	ASSYEAANTEAF
TRBJ2-7	TRBV20-1	SASAPSGKY
TRBJ2-2	TRBV7-2	ASSLSGGGAGELF
TRBJ2-2	TRBV7-2	ASREGQLNTGELF